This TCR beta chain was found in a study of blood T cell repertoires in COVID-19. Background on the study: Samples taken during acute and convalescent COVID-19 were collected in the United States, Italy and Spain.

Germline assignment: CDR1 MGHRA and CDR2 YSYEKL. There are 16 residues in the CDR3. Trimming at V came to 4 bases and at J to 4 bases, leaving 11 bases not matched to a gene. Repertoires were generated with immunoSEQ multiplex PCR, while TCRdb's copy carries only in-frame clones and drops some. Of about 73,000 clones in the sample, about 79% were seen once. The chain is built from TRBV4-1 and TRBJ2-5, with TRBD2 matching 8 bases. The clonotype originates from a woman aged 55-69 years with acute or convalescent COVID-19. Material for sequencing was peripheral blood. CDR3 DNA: TGCGCCAGCAGCCCGGGGGCCCTTCTAGCGGGAGAGACCCAGTACTTC. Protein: CASSPGALLAGETQYF.